This T cell receptor (beta chain) is from a study of T cell responses to AZD1222 COVID-19 vaccine (dated by TCRdb to 2020 to 2023). About the full investigation: AZD1222 recipients given second doses at about 4 weeks or at about 12 weeks were pooled, since spike-specific TCR depth and breadth were not found to differ between the two schedules. A total of approximately 250 trial participants underwent TCR sequencing, of whom 200 to 220 had received two doses of AZD1222 and about 25 had received two doses of the MenACWY control vaccine. Trial participants were enrolled into age subgroups of 18-55, 56-69 and 70-plus years, which contained 148, 28 and 57 TCR-sequenced participants, respectively.

The sample's time point label, decoded: baseline before first vaccination. Vaccinee samples were obtained from the UK trials COV001 and COV002, which included a single-blind randomized controlled phase 2/3 trial of AZD1222 (ChAdOx1 nCoV-19) in healthy adults. Trial participant PBMC samples were collected at day 0 and day 28 after the second dose for TCRbeta chain sequencing. Remarks on this clone: What antigen it recognizes has not been identified. The input lacks base qualities; no much larger clone sits a single base away.

General study outcomes and caveats: The 56-69-year group was small, and its depth increase did not reach significance, likely because of low power. Nearly half of unique spike-specific TCRs reportedly recognized epitopes outside regions mutated in the B.1.351 and B.1.1.7 variants. Spike-specific TCR breadth and depth rose significantly after two AZD1222 doses compared with day 0 and with MenACWY recipients. Participants were mostly white British, with more females than males. The authors suggested clonal diversity may have been underestimated. Because no samples from the day 14 peak response were available, repertoires could be characterized only after the peak T cell response. The vaccine-associated CD4 TCRs covered the entire spike protein, and the dominant responses fell in regions 160-218 and 743-854. Conclusions about previously exposed vaccinees were limited because only six or seven AZD1222 recipients were SARS-CoV-2 seropositive at baseline.

The CDR3 regions of human TCRbeta chains were subjected to immunosequencing. For the original study's pipeline: TCRs in the repertoires were compared against a reference library of SARS-CoV-2-specific TCRs that had been generated with the MIRA antigen-specificity platform. Breadth was defined as the fraction of unique TCRs that were SARS-CoV-2-associated, and depth was defined as the fraction of total T cells that were SARS-CoV-2-associated. Using the MIRA data, every spike-specific TCR was mapped to the spike region that the TCR reacted to and assigned to either a CD4 or a CD8 class. Log10-transformed breadth and depth values were compared by one-way ANOVA with Sidak's multiple comparisons tests. TCRdb took this table from immuneACCESS and kept in-frame rearrangements with V and J called. Such tables lack part of the clones; where checked against another copy, unresolved V genes explain under half of the gap, and the rest is unexplained. V and J calls and clone size are given by that table; D and trimming were obtained from the DNA. The sample data list 130,000 to 150,000 clones, and roughly nine tenths of these were observed just once. The ten largest clonotypes hold around 1.4% of the sample.

V has 5 bases trimmed and J has 4 bases trimmed; junction bases matching no gene number 3. In the germline V gene, CDR1 corresponds to MRHNA and CDR2 to SNTAGT. The CDR3 starts with the cysteine, ends with the phenylalanine, and has 13 residues. CDR3 DNA is the only sequence kept; it has 39 bases, read in frame from the first base. Recombination linked TRBV6-4 to TRBJ1-1; 8 junctional bases match TRBD1. Sequencing used peripheral blood, obtained on day 0 of AZD1222 vaccination. The sequence came from an adult in good health. The CDR3 protein is CASSQDRGTEAFF. The base sequence is TGTGCCAGCAGTCAAGACAGGGGCACTGAAGCTTTCTTT.